This T cell receptor (beta chain) was recorded in a study of cytotoxic CD8 clonotypes in ibrutinib-treated CLL. Study context: The patient breakdown showed around 10 relapsed/refractory and under 16 treatment-naive cases, with about 17 IGHV unmutated.

V dropped 4 bases and J dropped 1; count of bases not matched to a gene: 4. CDR3 length: 13 residues. Germline loops: CDR1 SQVTM, CDR2 ANQGSEA. TCRdb's table, derived via immunoSEQ multiplex PCR, lists solely in-frame clones and lacks some. The sample carries 110,000 to 150,000 clones, 70% to 80% recorded once. The receptor was isolated from a human donor with chronic lymphocytic leukemia. The sequencing used PBMCs, collected after 12 months of ibrutinib treatment. The chain is built from TRBV29-1 and TRBJ2-7; 7 bases are shared with TRBD1. As DNA, the CDR3 is TGCAGCGTTGGACGGGGACAGTCCTACGAGCAGTACTTC. Its translation is CSVGRGQSYEQYF.